Given below is one T cell receptor beta chain in context. The antigen it recognizes is unknown. No much larger clone is present one base from it, and per-base qualities are unavailable. TCRbeta CDR3 regions were amplified from genomic DNA by means of the immunoSEQ Assay, a bias-controlled multiplex PCR. Processing in the source paper ran as follows. Within the assay, amplification of reference gene primers was used to estimate how many nucleated cells each sample contained. To quantify the absolute abundance of each unique TCRbeta CDR3 rearrangement, sequence reads were collapsed and filtered. For each sample, productive Simpson clonality was calculated by taking the square root of Simpson's diversity index across productive rearrangements. TCRdb provides this immuneACCESS table in a form limited to in-frame rearrangements. Some clones are lacking; in checked studies, under half of them reflect an unresolved V gene, and why the rest are absent is not known. D and trimming were read from the DNA, whereas the V and J calls and clone size are those reported in that table. Counted in this sample were 84,000 or so clones; roughly 82% of them appeared once. The ten biggest clones cover 0.95% to 1.5% of the sample.

Whole blood was collected in K2EDTA tubes by collaborating institutions according to the institutions' own protocols. For TCRbeta analysis, collaborators shipped samples as frozen whole blood, isolated PBMCs, or DNA extracted from either of those sample types. These data come from a study of blood T cell repertoires in COVID-19 (TCRdb year 2020). With respect to the entire study: The collaborator samples originated in the United States, Italy and Spain and spanned the acute and convalescent phases of COVID-19. The material from the prospective study consisted of cDNA or gDNA derived from T cells, B-cell-depleted T cells, or PBMCs. Where available, HLA class I and class II types were taken from metadata supplied by the sample provider and were not determined by assay-based typing. The repertoires were released in a freely available public database meant as a resource for research on the immune response to SARS-CoV-2. Sample metadata almost always included a de-identified subject ID, COVID-19 status, age in years and sex. Samples came from the ongoing ImmuneRACE study (first 160 participants) plus 1,254 subjects from 6 global collaborators. Subjects who had been exposed to COVID-19, were actively infected with it, or had recovered from it provided the deeply sampled blood TCRbeta repertoires that made up the dataset.

The research as a whole found: Clinical and demographic metadata were provided uncurated, with the amount varying by source and participant.

The CDR3 sequence holds 14 residues, the cysteine and phenylalanine included. CDR3 DNA only is kept here, 42 bases in frame from base 1. CDR1 and CDR2 are read off the germline V gene as LGHNT and FRNRAP. The junction shows trimming of 5 bases on V and 1 base on J, plus 9 bases between the germline ends. Recombination linked TRBV12-5 to TRBJ2-1; TRBD2 is a possible D gene, resting on 5 matching bases. The specimen sequenced was peripheral blood. This TCR was sampled from a woman of 80 years or more with acute or convalescent COVID-19. The DNA is TGTGCTAGTGGTCTGACGGGGTCCTACAATGAGCAGTTCTTC. The resulting protein is CASGLTGSYNEQFF.